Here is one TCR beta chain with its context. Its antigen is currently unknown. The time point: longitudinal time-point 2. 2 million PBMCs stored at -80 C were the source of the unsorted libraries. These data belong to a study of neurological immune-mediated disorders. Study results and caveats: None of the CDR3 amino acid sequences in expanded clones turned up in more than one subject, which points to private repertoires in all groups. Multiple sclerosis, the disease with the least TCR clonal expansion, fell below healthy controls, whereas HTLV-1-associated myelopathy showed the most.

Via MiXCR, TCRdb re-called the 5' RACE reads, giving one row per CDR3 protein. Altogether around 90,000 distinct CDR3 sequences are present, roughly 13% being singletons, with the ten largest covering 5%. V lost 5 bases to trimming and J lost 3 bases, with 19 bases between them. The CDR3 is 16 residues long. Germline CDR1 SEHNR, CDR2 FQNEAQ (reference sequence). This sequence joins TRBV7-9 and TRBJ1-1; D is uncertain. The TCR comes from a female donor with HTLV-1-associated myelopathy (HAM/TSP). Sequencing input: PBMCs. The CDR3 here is CASSPKTGSTDTEAFF. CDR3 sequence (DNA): TGTGCCAGCAGCCCAAAAACCGGCTCGACCGACACTGAAGCTTTCTTT.